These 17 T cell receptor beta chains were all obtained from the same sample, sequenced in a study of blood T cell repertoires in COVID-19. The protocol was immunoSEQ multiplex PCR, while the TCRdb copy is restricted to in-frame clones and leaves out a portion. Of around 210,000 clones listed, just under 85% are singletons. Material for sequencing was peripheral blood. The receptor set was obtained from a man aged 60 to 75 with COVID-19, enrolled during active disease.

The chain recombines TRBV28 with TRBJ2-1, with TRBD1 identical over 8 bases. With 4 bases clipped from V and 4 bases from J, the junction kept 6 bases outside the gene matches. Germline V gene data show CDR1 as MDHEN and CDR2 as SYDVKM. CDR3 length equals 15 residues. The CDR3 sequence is CASSSGQGWYNEQFF. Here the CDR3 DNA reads TGTGCCAGCAGTTCCGGACAGGGTTGGTACAATGAGCAGTTCTTC.

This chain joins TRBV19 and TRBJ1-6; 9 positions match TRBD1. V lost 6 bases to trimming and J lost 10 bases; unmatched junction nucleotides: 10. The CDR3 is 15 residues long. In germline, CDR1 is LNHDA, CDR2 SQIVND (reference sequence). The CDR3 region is CASSTLGQGSSPLHF. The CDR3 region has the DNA TGTGCCAGTAGCACGTTGGGACAGGGAAGCTCACCCCTCCACTTT.

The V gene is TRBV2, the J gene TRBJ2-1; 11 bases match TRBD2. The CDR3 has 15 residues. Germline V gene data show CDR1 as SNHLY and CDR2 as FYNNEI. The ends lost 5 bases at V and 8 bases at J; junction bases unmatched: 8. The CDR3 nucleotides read TGTGCCAGCAGTCTGACTAGCGGGATGAGGGATGAGCAGTTCTTC. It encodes CASSLTSGMRDEQFF.

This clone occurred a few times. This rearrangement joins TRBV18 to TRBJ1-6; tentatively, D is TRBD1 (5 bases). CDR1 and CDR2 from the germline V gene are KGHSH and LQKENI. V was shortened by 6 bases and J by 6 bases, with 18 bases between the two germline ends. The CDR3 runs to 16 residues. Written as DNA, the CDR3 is TGTGCCAGCTCGACCACCGGGCCAGGGCCTAATTCACCCCTCCACTTT. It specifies CASSTTGPGPNSPLHF.

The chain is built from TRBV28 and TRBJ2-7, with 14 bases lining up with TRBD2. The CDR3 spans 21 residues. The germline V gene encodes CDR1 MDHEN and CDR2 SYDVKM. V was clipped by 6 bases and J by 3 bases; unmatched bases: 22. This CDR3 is CASSSRTSGRRRGGSNYEQYF. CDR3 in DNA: TGTGCCAGCAGCTCTCGGACTAGCGGGAGGAGGAGGGGCGGTTCGAACTACGAGCAGTACTTC.

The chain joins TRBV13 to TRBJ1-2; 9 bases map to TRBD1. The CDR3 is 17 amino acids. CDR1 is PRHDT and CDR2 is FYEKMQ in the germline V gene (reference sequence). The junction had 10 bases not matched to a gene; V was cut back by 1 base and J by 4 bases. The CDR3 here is CASSLEGQGINSYGYTF. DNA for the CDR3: TGTGCCAGCAGCTTAGAGGGACAGGGAATTAATAGCTATGGCTACACCTTC.

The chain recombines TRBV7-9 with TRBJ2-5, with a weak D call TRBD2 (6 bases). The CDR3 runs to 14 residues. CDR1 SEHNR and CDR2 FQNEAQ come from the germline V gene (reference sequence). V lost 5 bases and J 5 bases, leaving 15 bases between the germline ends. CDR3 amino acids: CASSPGGPRETQYF. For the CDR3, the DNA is TGTGCCAGCAGCCCCGGGGGTCCTCGGGAGACCCAGTACTTC.

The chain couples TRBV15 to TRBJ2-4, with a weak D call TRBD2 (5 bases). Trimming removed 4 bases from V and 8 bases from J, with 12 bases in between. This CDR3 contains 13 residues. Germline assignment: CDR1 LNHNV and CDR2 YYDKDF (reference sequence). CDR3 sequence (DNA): TGTGCCACCAGCAAGACTAACGCGGACATTCAGTACTTC. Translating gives CATSKTNADIQYF.

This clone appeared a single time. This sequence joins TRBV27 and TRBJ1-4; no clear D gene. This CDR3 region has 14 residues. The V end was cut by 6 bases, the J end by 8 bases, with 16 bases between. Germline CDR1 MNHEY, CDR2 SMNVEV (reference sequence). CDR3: CASSRGSAGEKLFF. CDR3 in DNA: TGTGCCAGCAGCCGAGGATCTGCGGGGGAAAAACTGTTTTTT.

This chain's CDR3 is CASSKGALRVINEKLFF. The DNA for the CDR3 is TGTGCCAGCAGCAAAGGCGCCCTGAGGGTTATTAATGAAAAACTGTTTTTT. The rearrangement uses TRBV21-1 and TRBJ1-4. TRBV21-1 is given as a pseudogene. This CDR3 comprises 17 residues.

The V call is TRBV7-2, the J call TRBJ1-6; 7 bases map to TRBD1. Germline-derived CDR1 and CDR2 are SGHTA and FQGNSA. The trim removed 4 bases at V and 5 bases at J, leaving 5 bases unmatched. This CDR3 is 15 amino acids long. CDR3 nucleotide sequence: TGTGCCAGCAGCTGGGACAGTCCGGATAATTCACCCCTCCACTTT. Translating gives CASSWDSPDNSPLHF.

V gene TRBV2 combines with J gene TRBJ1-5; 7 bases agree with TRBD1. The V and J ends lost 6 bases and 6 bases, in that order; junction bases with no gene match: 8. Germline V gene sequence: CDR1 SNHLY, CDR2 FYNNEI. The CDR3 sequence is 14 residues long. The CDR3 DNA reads TGTGCCAGCAGGGACAGGCCCCCAGGTCAGCCCCAGCATTTT. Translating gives CASRDRPPGQPQHF.

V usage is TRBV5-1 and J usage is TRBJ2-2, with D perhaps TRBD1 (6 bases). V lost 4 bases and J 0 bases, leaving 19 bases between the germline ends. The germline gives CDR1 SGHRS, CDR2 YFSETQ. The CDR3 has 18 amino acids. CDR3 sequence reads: CASSRTPQDSANTGELFF. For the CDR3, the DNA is TGCGCCAGCAGCCGCACCCCTCAGGACAGCGCGAACACCGGGGAGCTGTTTTTT.

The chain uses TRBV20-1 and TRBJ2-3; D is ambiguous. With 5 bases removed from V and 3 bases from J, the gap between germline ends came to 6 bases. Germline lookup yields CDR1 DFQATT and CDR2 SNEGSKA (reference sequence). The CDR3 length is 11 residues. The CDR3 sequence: CSAVKTDTQYF. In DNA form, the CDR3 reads TGCAGTGCTGTTAAAACAGATACGCAGTATTTT.

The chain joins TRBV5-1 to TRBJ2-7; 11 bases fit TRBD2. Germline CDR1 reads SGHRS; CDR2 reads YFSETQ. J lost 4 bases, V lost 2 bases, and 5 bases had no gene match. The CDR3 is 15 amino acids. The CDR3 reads CASSLSGTSGYEQYF. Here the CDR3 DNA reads TGCGCCAGCAGCTTATCCGGGACTAGCGGTTACGAGCAGTACTTC.

The CDR3 here is CASSRASGEGNEQFF. The CDR3 region has the DNA TGTGCCAGTTCTAGGGCTAGCGGCGAAGGAAATGAGCAGTTCTTC. The chain couples TRBV4-2 to TRBJ2-1, with 7 bases aligning to TRBD2. V lost 9 bases, J lost 7 bases, and 15 bases stayed unmatched. This CDR3 contains 15 residues. Germline V gene data show CDR1 as LGHNA and CDR2 as YNFKEQ.

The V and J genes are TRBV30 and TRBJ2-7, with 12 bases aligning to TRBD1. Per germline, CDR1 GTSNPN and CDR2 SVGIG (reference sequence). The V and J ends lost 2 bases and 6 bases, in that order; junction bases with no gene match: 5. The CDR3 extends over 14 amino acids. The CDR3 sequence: CAWSWGQGASEQYF. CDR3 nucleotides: TGTGCCTGGAGTTGGGGACAGGGGGCGAGCGAGCAGTACTTC.